This TCR beta chain comes out of a study of T-cell memory formation after mild COVID-19. Study details: There were largely donor-specific TCR clusters.

MiXCR was run by TCRdb on the 5' RACE reads, yielding one entry per CDR3 protein. The repertoire consists of some 120,000 distinct CDR3 sequences, with 15% to 20% occurring once and the leading ten covering about 5%. Trimming took off 3 bases at V and 7 bases at J, with 12 bases between the two ends. The CDR3 runs to 13 residues. This clonotype has ten or more counts. The V and J genes are TRBV12-3 or TRBV12-4 and TRBJ1-1; a weak D match, TRBD1 (6 bases). The sequencing sample was made of PBMCs or a T cell subset sorted from them (not recorded which). The source is a man aged 18 to 30 who had mild COVID-19 (a few samples of this study predate the infection). Cell type and time point are not known. The CDR3 loop is CASSFLQGGEAFF. The CDR3 DNA reads TGTGCCAGCAGTTTTTTACAGGGCGGTGAAGCTTTCTTT.